The 30 T cell receptor beta chains listed next were all sequenced from one sample in a study of blood T cells in healthy people across ages. Sample-barcoded 5' priming and a J-beta primer mix drove a second PCR of about 6 to 11 cycles. TCRdb reprocessed the 5' RACE reads via MiXCR and lists one record per CDR3 protein. The data contain about 1.4 million distinct CDR3 sequences, roughly 59% of them singletons. Sequenced sample: blood. These receptors were obtained from a man aged 18 to 30 in good health.

This chain links TRBV29-1 with TRBJ2-5, with 8 bases identical to TRBD2. The DNA end favors TRBJ2-7, so the J call may be wrong. The CDR3 has 14 amino acids. The germline V gene has CDR1 SQVTM and CDR2 ANQGSEA. The CDR3 DNA reads as TGCAGCGTTGGGGAGCCTAGCGGGTGGAGCGAGCAGTACTTC. Translated, it gives CSVGEPSGWSEQYF.

The table lists this clonotype with a few counts. The chain has TRBV28 and TRBJ2-5, with 7 bases fitting TRBD1. Germline V gene sequence: CDR1 MDHEN, CDR2 SYDVKM. After removal of 6 bases from V and 1 base from J, the junction contained 8 bases not matched to a gene. The CDR3 extends over 15 amino acids. The CDR3 reads CASSLLGQVQETQYF. The CDR3 region has the DNA TGTGCCAGCAGCCTCCTCGGACAGGTCCAAGAGACCCAGTACTTC.

In the case of this clonotype: The junction shows a germline mismatch at one end, possibly a read error. The chain is built from TRBV4-2 and TRBJ2-1, with D uncertain. The CDR3 contains 12 residues. Germline CDR1 reads LGHNA; CDR2 reads YNFKEQ. The CDR3 coding sequence is TGTGCCAGCAGCCAAGACTACAGTGAGCAGTTCTTC. Its protein product is CASSQDYSEQFF.

This clonotype has just a few counts. The chain is built from TRBV4-3 and TRBJ2-3; tentatively, D is TRBD2 (5 bases). CDR1 and CDR2 from the germline V gene are LGHNA and YSLEER. The CDR3 length is 14 residues. Trimming stripped 1 base from V and 6 bases from J, with 11 bases between. CDR3 sequence (DNA): TGCGCCAGCAGCCAAGGGACTGCCTCTGATACGCAGTATTTT. It codes for CASSQGTASDTQYF.

The V call is TRBV27, the J call TRBJ2-7; a weak D match, TRBD2 (5 bases). Germline assignment: CDR1 MNHEY and CDR2 SMNVEV (reference sequence). The CDR3 loop spans 13 amino acids. V was cut by 3 bases and J by 2 bases, with 8 bases left in between. CDR3 sequence (DNA): TGTGCCAGCAGTTTGAAGACTACCTACGAGCAGTACTTC. Residues: CASSLKTTYEQYF.

The J gene is TRBJ1-6, the V gene TRBV6-5; no clear D. The V end was cut by 7 bases, the J end by 5 bases, with 9 bases between. The germline V gene encodes CDR1 MNHEY and CDR2 SVGAGI. The CDR3 extends over 13 amino acids. CDR3 sequence (DNA): TGTGCCAGCACCGGCGAAAATAATTCACCCCTCCACTTT. Its translation is CASTGENNSPLHF.

The gene calls are TRBV6-6 and TRBJ2-5; a weak D match, TRBD1 (7 bases). With 2 bases removed from V and 3 bases from J, the gap between germline ends came to 19 bases. Per the germline V gene, CDR1 is MNHNY and CDR2 is SVGAGI (reference sequence). This CDR3 has 17 amino acids. CDR3 sequence reads: CASSYATGDSLKETQYF. DNA of the CDR3: TGTGCCAGCAGTTACGCCACAGGGGACTCCCTAAAAGAGACCCAGTACTTC.

This clonotype was recorded once. This chain links TRBV5-1 with TRBJ2-5; TRBD2 agrees at 11 bases. J lost 11 bases, V lost 4 bases, and 16 bases had no gene match. CDR1 SGHRS and CDR2 YFSETQ come from the germline V gene. The CDR3 contains 16 residues. The CDR3 here is CASSPTTSGSYNEQYF. The DNA for the CDR3 is TGCGCCAGCAGCCCTACCACTAGCGGGAGTTACAATGAGCAGTACTTC.

The chain carries TRBV7-9 and TRBJ2-7; no clear D gene. This CDR3 has 17 amino acids. From germline, CDR1 is SEHNR and CDR2 FQNEAQ (reference sequence). Trimming took off 2 bases at V and 1 base at J, with 18 bases between the two ends. The DNA of the CDR3 is TGTGCCAGCAGCTTACATTTGAGACCAGACCATTCCTACGAGCAGTACTTC. This translates into CASSLHLRPDHSYEQYF.

This chain links TRBV20-1 with TRBJ2-1; 9 bases are a match to TRBD2. Germline CDR1 and CDR2: DFQATT and SNEGSKA (reference sequence). This CDR3 has 17 residues. V shed 0 bases and J 2 bases; nucleotides not matched to a gene: 8. CDR3 protein: CSARDHTSGQTYNEQFF. CDR3 sequence (DNA): TGCAGTGCTAGAGATCATACTAGCGGGCAAACCTACAATGAGCAGTTCTTC.

This chain links TRBV20-1 with TRBJ2-5, with 14 bases identical to TRBD2. The J call may not be correct, given that the DNA end is closer to TRBJ2-7. The CDR3 sequence is 15 residues long. The germline V gene encodes CDR1 DFQATT and CDR2 SNEGSKA (reference sequence). CDR3 sequence reads: CSARDPGLAGVEQYF. The CDR3 bases are TGCAGTGCTAGAGACCCGGGACTAGCGGGAGTCGAGCAGTACTTC.

Only a few counts were recorded for this clonotype. The rearrangement uses TRBV7-9 and TRBJ1-1, with D possibly TRBD1 on 6 matching bases. V was pared by 4 bases and J by 6 bases, with 12 bases between. The CDR3 totals 13 residues. Germline CDR1 and CDR2: SEHNR and FQNEAQ (reference sequence). DNA of the CDR3: TGTGCCAGCAGCTCCGCCGGGGGGCCTGAAGCTTTCTTT. It codes for CASSSAGGPEAFF.

CDR3 in DNA: TGCAGCGTTGGATGGGACAGGGGTTATGGCTACACCTTC. Protein sequence: CSVGWDRGYGYTF. The chain links TRBV29-1 to TRBJ1-2; 10 nucleotides match TRBD1. Germline CDR1 reads SQVTM; CDR2 reads ANQGSEA. The CDR3 has 13 amino acids. The ends lost 4 bases at V and 5 bases at J; junction bases unmatched: 4.

The V and J genes are TRBV4-3 and TRBJ2-3; 7 nucleotides agree with TRBD2. The CDR3 contains 18 residues. The germline V gene encodes CDR1 LGHNA and CDR2 YSLEER. J lost 3 bases, V lost 0 bases, and 12 bases had no gene match. The CDR3 nucleotides read TGCGCCAGCAGCCAAGAAATAACCGGCGGGGGAGGTACAGATACGCAGTATTTT. Translated: CASSQEITGGGGTDTQYF.

J is TRBJ2-1 and V is TRBV20-1; tentative D call: TRBD2 (12 bases). The end of the DNA fits TRBJ2-7 better, so the J call may be wrong. The CDR3 has 15 residues. CDR1 and CDR2 (germline): DFQATT, SNEGSKA (reference sequence). CDR3 DNA sequence: TGCAGTGCCGGAGGACTAGCGGGGACAGGGGGAGAGCAGTACTTC. Its translation is CSAGGLAGTGGEQYF.

This chain connects TRBV27 to TRBJ2-7, with TRBD2 matching 9 bases. The J call may be wrong; the DNA end is better matched by TRBJ2-5. Germline values: CDR1 MNHEY, CDR2 SMNVEV (reference sequence). This CDR3 is 14 amino acids long. Written as DNA, the CDR3 is TGTGCCAGCGGGGATAGCGGGAGTCGGGAGACCCAGTACTTC. Translated, it gives CASGDSGSRETQYF.

The chain links TRBV12-3 or TRBV12-4 to TRBJ2-1, with TRBD2 matching over 13 bases. J gave up 8 bases and V 5 bases, and 6 bases lay outside the gene matches. The CDR3 loop spans 15 amino acids. The CDR3 loop is CASSPRTSGGHEQFF. The CDR3 region has the DNA TGTGCCAGCAGTCCCCGGACTAGCGGGGGCCATGAGCAGTTCTTC.

This clonotype showed up just a few times. The J gene is TRBJ2-3, the V gene TRBV2, with D maybe TRBD2 (6 bases). Germline V lookup: CDR1 SNHLY, CDR2 FYNNEI. This CDR3 contains 12 residues. The V gene lost 8 bases and the J gene lost 2 bases, with 8 bases spanning the gap. CDR3 loop: CASRGITDTQYF. The CDR3, as DNA: TGTGCCAGCCGGGGGATCACAGATACGCAGTATTTT.

This chain connects TRBV20-1 to TRBJ1-1; no definite D call. The CDR3 runs to 10 residues. Looked up from germline, CDR1 is DFQATT and CDR2 is SNEGSKA (reference sequence). Deletions cut 5 bases from V and 6 bases from J, with 7 bases between. CDR3 sequence reads: CSAETPEAFF. DNA for the CDR3: TGCAGTGCTGAGACCCCTGAAGCTTTCTTT.

The chain combines TRBV20-1 with TRBJ2-1; 9 bases align to TRBD2. The J segment lost 2 bases and the V segment lost 0 bases, leaving 5 bases of the junction unmatched. Germline-derived CDR1 and CDR2 are DFQATT and SNEGSKA (reference sequence). This CDR3 region has 16 residues. The CDR3 sequence is CSARDWAGGTYNEQFF. CDR3 nucleotide sequence: TGCAGTGCTAGAGATTGGGCGGGGGGGACCTACAATGAGCAGTTCTTC.

This chain uses TRBV5-1 with TRBJ2-6; D ambiguous. The CDR3 consists of 16 residues. Germline assignment: CDR1 SGHRS and CDR2 YFSETQ. The V and J ends lost 0 bases and 3 bases respectively, with 10 bases between them. As DNA, the CDR3 is TGCGCCAGCAGCTTGGGGCAGGTCTATGGGGCCAACGTCCTGACTTTC. Its translation is CASSLGQVYGANVLTF.

The chain links TRBV24-1 to TRBJ2-3; D unresolved. This CDR3 is built from 16 residues. Trimming left V 0 bases short and J 1 base short, with 10 bases between. Germline CDR1 KGHDR, CDR2 SFDVKD. CDR3 bases: TGTGCCACCAGTGATTTGCCCGGCTCCCGCACAGATACGCAGTATTTT. It specifies CATSDLPGSRTDTQYF.

The chain is built from TRBV20-1 and TRBJ2-1, with 12 bases lining up with TRBD2. The CDR3 length is 15 residues. J gave up 6 bases and V 1 base, and 4 bases lay outside the gene matches. Germline-derived CDR1 and CDR2 are DFQATT and SNEGSKA (reference sequence). CDR3 sequence reads: CSARGLAGVVNEQFF. The CDR3 nucleotides read TGCAGTGCTAGAGGACTAGCGGGAGTGGTCAATGAGCAGTTCTTC.

This clonotype occurred a few times. The chain couples TRBV11-2 to TRBJ1-1; tentatively, D is TRBD1 (5 bases). The germline CDR1 and CDR2 sequences are SGHAT and FQNNGV. The CDR3 covers 14 residues. Trimming stripped 5 bases from V and 4 bases from J, with 14 bases between. CDR3 coding DNA: TGTGCCAGCAGCCCTACCTCCGGGGGCACTGAAGCTTTCTTT. Amino acid sequence: CASSPTSGGTEAFF.

With regard to this clonotype: The junction does not match germline at one end; this may be a read error. This chain joins TRBV6-1 and TRBJ2-5; possibly TRBD1 or TRBD2 for D (7 bases each). This CDR3 spans 12 amino acids. The germline V gene has CDR1 MNHNS and CDR2 SASEGT. In DNA, the CDR3 is TGTACCAGCGGCCCGACAGGGAGGGAGCAGTACTTC. As protein: CTSGPTGREQYF.

J is TRBJ2-7 and V is TRBV20-1; tentatively, D is TRBD1 (6 bases). Trimming took 4 bases from V and 3 from J, leaving 16 bases between them. Per germline, CDR1 DFQATT and CDR2 SNEGSKA (reference sequence). The CDR3 loop spans 14 amino acids. CDR3 residues: CSAKAPGQNYEQYF. The CDR3 coding sequence is TGCAGTGCTAAGGCTCCGGGACAAAACTACGAGCAGTACTTC.

The chain joins TRBV20-1 to TRBJ2-1; TRBD2 matches 10 bases. V gave up 5 bases and J gave up 8 bases; unmatched junction bases: 9. CDR3 length: 14 residues. Germline CDR1 DFQATT, CDR2 SNEGSKA (reference sequence). The CDR3 spells CSAPLAGIIHEQFF. DNA for the CDR3: TGCAGTGCTCCACTAGCGGGAATCATCCATGAGCAGTTCTTC.

The chain couples TRBV4-1 to TRBJ1-2, with TRBD1 identical over 10 bases. With V trimmed by 6 bases and J by 6 bases, 10 bases remained unmatched. The CDR3 has 15 amino acids. Germline V lookup: CDR1 MGHRA, CDR2 YSYEKL. The CDR3 here is CASRADRGHMDGYTF. The CDR3 DNA follows: TGCGCCAGCAGGGCCGACAGGGGGCATATGGATGGCTACACCTTC.

Only a few counts were recorded for this clonotype. The V call is TRBV25-1, the J call TRBJ2-2; D not resolved. Looked up from germline, CDR1 is MGHDK and CDR2 is SYGVNS. Trimming cost V 6 bases and J 7 bases, with 9 bases left between them. The CDR3 runs 12 residues. CDR3 coding DNA: TGTGCCAGCAGGGCCGCGAGCGGGGAGCTGTTTTTT. This sequence encodes CASRAASGELFF.

This rearrangement joins TRBV5-1 to TRBJ2-1; D call uncertain. The CDR3 runs 13 residues. The V gene's germline CDR1 is SGHRS and CDR2 YFSETQ. Trimming removed 0 bases from V and 9 bases from J, with 10 bases in between. CDR3: CASSLAQASEQFF. The CDR3 DNA reads as TGCGCCAGCAGCTTGGCCCAGGCTAGTGAGCAGTTCTTC.